A single sample gave rise to the 5 T cell receptor beta chains below, sequenced in a study of OX40 agonist ivuxolimab in advanced cancers. The data were produced by immunoSEQ multiplex PCR, yet TCRdb's version contains in-frame clones alone and is incomplete. The sample contains some 80,000 clones, around 87% of which appear only once. The input for sequencing was CD4+ or CD8+ T cells sorted from blood, taken in a trial of the OX40 agonist ivuxolimab. The receptors here all came from an adult with an advanced solid tumor such as melanoma, head and neck, liver or kidney cancer.

The chain joins TRBV7-8 to TRBJ2-1; D gene ambiguous. Trimming left V 4 bases short and J 4 bases short, with 14 bases between. There are 15 residues in the CDR3. Germline-derived CDR1 and CDR2 are SGHVS and FQNEAQ. CDR3 sequence reads: CASSYRRSSYNEQFF. The CDR3 nucleotides are TGTGCCAGCAGCTACCGACGGAGCTCTTACAATGAGCAGTTCTTC.

The chain couples TRBV7-8 to TRBJ2-7; either TRBD1 or TRBD2 may fit D (5 bases each). The CDR3 is made up of 14 amino acids. V lost 2 bases, J lost 1 base, and 9 bases lay in between. Looked up from germline, CDR1 is SGHVS and CDR2 is FQNEAQ. The DNA for the CDR3 is TGTGCCAGCAGCTTACCAGGGAGATCCTACGAGCAGTACTTC. Translated, it gives CASSLPGRSYEQYF. Using reference TRBV7-8 and TRBJ2-7 for the parts outside the CDR3, the full variable domain is GAGVSQSPRYKVAKRGQDVALRCDPISGHVSLFWYQQALGQGPEFLTYFQNEAQLDKSGLPSDRFFAERPEGSVSTLKIQRTQQEDSAVYLCASSLPGRSYEQYFGPGTRLTVT.

This chain links TRBV2 with TRBJ2-1; D is unresolved. This CDR3 comprises 13 residues. CDR1 and CDR2 from the germline V gene are SNHLY and FYNNEI. Trimming took off 0 bases at V and 4 bases at J, with 4 bases between the two ends. The CDR3 nucleotides read TGTGCCAGCAGTGAAGCGGGGTACAATGAGCAGTTCTTC. Amino acid sequence: CASSEAGYNEQFF.

The chain combines TRBV7-8 with TRBJ2-1; D may match TRBD1 or TRBD2 (5 bases each). Germline lookup yields CDR1 SGHVS and CDR2 FQNEAQ. V shed 4 bases and J shed 7 bases, with 11 bases lying between them. This CDR3 comprises 13 residues. Here the CDR3 DNA reads TGTGCCAGCAGCTCGGGACGGTTAAATGAGCAGTTCTTC. Its translation: CASSSGRLNEQFF.

This rearrangement joins TRBV4-1 to TRBJ2-1; D might be TRBD2 (6 bases). Between the trimmed V and J ends, which lost 0 bases and 12 bases, there was a span of 24 bases. The V gene's germline CDR1 is MGHRA and CDR2 YSYEKL. The CDR3 consists of 17 residues. DNA for the CDR3: TGCGCCAGCAGCCAAGAGAAGGCGGGACTGCAGACAATGAGGCAGTTCTTC. Translating it yields CASSQEKAGLQTMRQFF.